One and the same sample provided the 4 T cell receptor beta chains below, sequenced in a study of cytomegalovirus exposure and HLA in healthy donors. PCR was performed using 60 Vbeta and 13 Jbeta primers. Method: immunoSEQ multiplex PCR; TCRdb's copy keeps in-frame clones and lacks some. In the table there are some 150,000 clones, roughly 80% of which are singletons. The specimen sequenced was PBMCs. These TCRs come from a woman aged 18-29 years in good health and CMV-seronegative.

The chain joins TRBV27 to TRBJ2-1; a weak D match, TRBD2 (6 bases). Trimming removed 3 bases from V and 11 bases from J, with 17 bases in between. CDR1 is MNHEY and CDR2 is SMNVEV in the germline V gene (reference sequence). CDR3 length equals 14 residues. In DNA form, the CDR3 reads TGTGCCAGCAGTTTTCGCCCGGGGGAGAGGAAGCAGTTCTTC. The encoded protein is CASSFRPGERKQFF.

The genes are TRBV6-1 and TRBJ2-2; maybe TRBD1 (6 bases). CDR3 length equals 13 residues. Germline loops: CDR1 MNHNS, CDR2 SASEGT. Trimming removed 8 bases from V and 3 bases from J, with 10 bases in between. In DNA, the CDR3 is TGTGCCAGCCGGACAGAGTACACCGGGGAGCTGTTTTTT. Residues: CASRTEYTGELFF.

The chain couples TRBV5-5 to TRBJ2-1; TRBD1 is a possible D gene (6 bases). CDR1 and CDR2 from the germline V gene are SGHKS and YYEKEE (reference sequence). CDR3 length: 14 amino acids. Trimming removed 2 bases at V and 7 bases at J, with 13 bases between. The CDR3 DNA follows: TGTGCCAGCAGCTTTCGGTCAGGGGTAAATGAGCAGTTCTTC. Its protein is CASSFRSGVNEQFF.

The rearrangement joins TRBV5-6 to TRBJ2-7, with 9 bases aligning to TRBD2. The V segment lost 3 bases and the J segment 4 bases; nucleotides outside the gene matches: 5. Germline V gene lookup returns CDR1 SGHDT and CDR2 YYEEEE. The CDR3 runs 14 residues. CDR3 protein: CASSSGTSRYEQYF. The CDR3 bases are TGTGCCAGCAGCTCCGGGACTAGCCGATACGAGCAGTACTTC.